This TCR beta chain was captured in a study of cytomegalovirus exposure and HLA in healthy donors. It was with 60 Vbeta and 13 Jbeta primers that the PCR ran. The protocol was immunoSEQ multiplex PCR, while the TCRdb copy is restricted to in-frame clones and leaves out a portion. The table lists about 200,000 clones, 70% to 90% of them singletons, with 2.9% in the top ten. About this clone: The antigen is undetermined.

Study-wide results and limits: Cytomegalovirus status, reportedly, was diagnosed with high specificity and sensitivity by the classifier.

The receptor was isolated from a man aged 25-40 years in good health and CMV-seronegative. Input material: PBMCs.

The CDR3: CASSLEGGGLSTDTQYF. CDR3 nucleotide sequence: TGTGCCAGCAGCTTAGAGGGGGGGGGTCTCAGCACAGATACGCAGTATTTT. The chain carries TRBV7-2 and TRBJ2-3, with a tentative D call TRBD2 (7 bases). The V end was cut by 1 base, the J end by 0 bases, with 14 bases between. Germline values: CDR1 SGHTA, CDR2 FQGNSA. The CDR3 sequence is 17 residues long.